A single sample is the source of the 20 T cell receptor beta chains below, sequenced in a study of OX40 agonist ivuxolimab in advanced cancers. Some clones are missing from TCRdb's copy, which holds only in-frame ones; the method was immunoSEQ multiplex PCR. The sample lists roughly 55,000 clones, about 90% seen once, with 10% to 15% in the top ten. The source was CD4+ or CD8+ T cells sorted from blood, collected in a trial of the OX40 agonist ivuxolimab. The receptors derive from an adult with an advanced solid tumor such as melanoma, head and neck, liver or kidney cancer.

The chain is built from TRBV6-1 and TRBJ1-1; D gene ambiguous. CDR3 length: 13 residues. The germline V gene has CDR1 MNHNS and CDR2 SASEGT. V shed 2 bases and J shed 4 bases, with 8 bases lying between them. Here the CDR3 DNA reads TGTGCCAGCAGTGAACTCCTTGGCACTGAAGCTTTCTTT. Its protein is CASSELLGTEAFF.

The chain links TRBV27 to TRBJ2-2; D remains unclear. With 3 bases removed from V and 3 bases from J, the gap between germline ends came to 5 bases. This CDR3 is built from 13 residues. Looked up from germline, CDR1 is MNHEY and CDR2 is SMNVEV (reference sequence). CDR3 bases: TGTGCCAGCAGTTTCCGATACACCGGGGAGCTGTTTTTT. Its translation is CASSFRYTGELFF.

The rearrangement joins TRBV7-9 to TRBJ2-7; D may be TRBD1 or TRBD2 (5 bases each). This CDR3 comprises 15 residues. Germline loops: CDR1 SEHNR, CDR2 FQNEAQ (reference sequence). V gave up 10 bases and J gave up 5 bases, with 24 bases separating them. Written as DNA, the CDR3 is TGTGCCACCAAAGAGGGGACGCGGGTCTTTGACGAGCAGTACTTC. It is translated as CATKEGTRVFDEQYF.

This chain uses TRBV7-9 with TRBJ2-2; TRBD2 might be the D (6 bases). CDR1 is SEHNR, CDR2 FQNEAQ, per germline (reference sequence). Trimming took off 5 bases at V and 4 bases at J, with 14 bases between the two ends. The CDR3 is made up of 15 amino acids. CDR3 loop: CASSHVGLPTGELFF. CDR3 bases: TGTGCCAGCAGCCACGTCGGACTACCCACCGGGGAGCTGTTTTTT.

The V gene is TRBV5-6, the J gene TRBJ1-1, with D uncertain. V lost 0 bases and J 8 bases, leaving 5 bases between the germline ends. The CDR3 totals 11 residues. CDR1 is SGHDT, CDR2 YYEEEE, per germline. As DNA, the CDR3 is TGTGCCAGCAGCTTGGGCAAGGAAGCTTTCTTT. It translates to CASSLGKEAFF.

Details on this clone: At one of its ends the junction is not consistent with the germline gene, which may arise from a read error. This chain joins TRBV6-5 and TRBJ2-1; the D is unclear. This CDR3 region has 15 residues. Germline loops: CDR1 MNHEY, CDR2 SVGAGI. CDR3 protein: CASSPERPGYNGQFF. The CDR3, as DNA: TGTGCCAGCAGTCCCGAGCGCCCCGGGTACAATGGGCAGTTCTTC.

The chain joins TRBV6-5 to TRBJ1-3, with unresolved D. V lost 2 bases and J lost 0, with 8 bases in between. Germline CDR1 reads MNHEY; CDR2 reads SVGAGI. The CDR3 runs to 15 residues. The CDR3 sequence is CASSYTGDSGNTIYF. CDR3 DNA: TGTGCCAGCAGTTACACGGGAGACTCTGGAAACACCATATATTTT.

The V gene is TRBV7-9, the J gene TRBJ2-1; tentatively, D is TRBD1 (6 bases). Germline V CDR1 and CDR2: SEHNR, FQNEAQ (reference sequence). The length of the CDR3 is 16 residues. Trimming cost V 5 bases and J 0 bases, with 14 bases left between them. CDR3: CASSHGQISSYNEQFF. DNA of the CDR3: TGTGCCAGCAGCCACGGACAGATAAGCTCCTACAATGAGCAGTTCTTC.

The V gene is TRBV5-6, the J gene TRBJ2-5; weak D call: TRBD1 (6 bases). The J call may not be correct, given that the DNA end is closer to TRBJ2-7. CDR3 length equals 14 residues. Germline V lookup: CDR1 SGHDT, CDR2 YYEEEE. CDR3 in amino acids: CASSLARGRSEQYF. The CDR3 DNA follows: TGTGCCAGCAGCTTGGCCAGGGGCCGGAGCGAGCAGTACTTC.

The chain carries TRBV28 and TRBJ2-1; D unresolved. V lost 6 bases, J lost 5 bases, and 11 bases lay in between. The CDR3 is 13 residues long. Germline V gene data show CDR1 as MDHEN and CDR2 as SYDVKM. CDR3 loop: CASSQVRHNEQFF. The CDR3 DNA is TGTGCCAGCAGCCAGGTCCGGCACAATGAGCAGTTCTTC.

The chain is built from TRBV9 and TRBJ1-1; D call uncertain. Germline V CDR1 and CDR2: SGDLS, YYNGEE. The CDR3 is made up of 13 amino acids. V lost 0 bases to trimming and J lost 1 base, with 4 bases between them. The CDR3 nucleotides are TGTGCCAGCAGCGTAGGCTGGAACACTGAAGCTTTCTTT. Translation: CASSVGWNTEAFF. The full variable domain, rest sourced from reference TRBV9 and TRBJ1-1, is DSGVTQTPKHLITATGQRVTLRCSPRSGDLSVYWYQQSLDQGLQFLIQYYNGEERAKGNILERFSAQQFPDLHSELNLSSLELGDSALYFCASSVGWNTEAFFGQGTRLTVV.

The chain joins TRBV7-2 to TRBJ1-5, with D unresolved. V lost 5 bases and J 7 bases, leaving 9 bases between the germline ends. The CDR3 covers 12 residues. Germline V CDR1 and CDR2: SGHTA, FQGNSA. The CDR3 DNA sequence: TGTGCCAGCAGCCCGCAAGGACAGCCCCAGCATTTT. It codes for CASSPQGQPQHF.

The V and J genes are TRBV2 and TRBJ2-4; 7 bases match TRBD2. From germline, CDR1 is SNHLY and CDR2 FYNNEI. The CDR3 spans 14 residues. The trim removed 3 bases at V and 4 bases at J, leaving 3 bases unmatched. The CDR3 DNA sequence: TGTGCCAGCAGTGAGTGGGGGGGAAAAAACATTCAGTACTTC. Protein: CASSEWGGKNIQYF.

The chain employs TRBV29-1 and TRBJ2-1, with D maybe TRBD2 (6 bases). In germline, CDR1 is SQVTM, CDR2 ANQGSEA. V was shortened by 7 bases and J by 0 bases, with 13 bases between the two germline ends. The CDR3 is 14 residues long. CDR3 loop: CSASDRNSYNEQFF. In DNA, the CDR3 is TGCAGCGCTAGCGACCGCAACTCCTACAATGAGCAGTTCTTC.

The chain recombines TRBV5-8 with TRBJ2-4; possibly TRBD1 or TRBD2 for D (5 bases each). In germline, CDR1 is SGHTS, CDR2 YDEGEE. The CDR3 covers 16 residues. The ends were cut back, 6 bases at V and 1 base at J, with 17 bases in the middle. CDR3 loop: CASTLTHRDAKNIQYF. CDR3 coding DNA: TGTGCCAGCACCTTAACTCATCGGGACGCCAAAAACATTCAGTACTTC. Based on the CDR3 plus reference TRBV5-8 and TRBJ2-4, the full variable domain is EAGVTQSPTHLIKTRGQQATLRCSPISGHTSVYWYQQALGLGLQFLLWYDEGEERNRGNFPPRFSGRQFPNYSSELNVNALELEDSALYLCASTLTHRDAKNIQYFGAGTRLSVL.

V usage is TRBV29-1 and J usage is TRBJ2-7; 7 nucleotides agree with TRBD1. The CDR3 spans 13 residues. With V trimmed by 4 bases and J by 0 bases, 3 bases remained unmatched. Germline V CDR1 and CDR2: SQVTM, ANQGSEA. CDR3 amino acids: CSVGDSNSYEQYF. The DNA of the CDR3 is TGCAGCGTTGGGGACAGCAACTCCTACGAGCAGTACTTC.

The gene calls are TRBV11-3 and TRBJ2-1; 8 bases fit TRBD2. CDR1 and CDR2 (germline): SGHNT, YENEEA. The CDR3 is 13 amino acids. V was pared by 7 bases and J by 10 bases, with 9 bases of the junction left unmatched. The CDR3 reads CASTPPGGQEQFF. CDR3 nucleotides: TGTGCCAGCACTCCTCCGGGGGGGCAAGAGCAGTTCTTC. Looking up the rest from reference TRBV11-3 and TRBJ2-1 gives the full variable domain: EAGVVQSPRYKIIEKKQPVAFWCNPISGHNTLYWYLQNLGQGPELLIRYENEEAVDDSQLPKDRFSAERLKGVDSTLKIQPAELGDSAVYLCASTPPGGQEQFFGPGTRLTVL.

This sequence joins TRBV11-2 and TRBJ1-2; 9 nucleotides agree with TRBD1. After removal of 5 bases from V and 4 bases from J, the junction contained 14 bases not matched to a gene. CDR1 and CDR2 from the germline V gene are SGHAT and FQNNGV. CDR3 size: 17 residues. The CDR3 sequence is CASSPQTGTGLVYGYTF. In DNA form, the CDR3 reads TGTGCCAGCAGCCCTCAGACCGGGACAGGGTTGGTCTATGGCTACACCTTC.

CDR3 DNA sequence: TGCGCCAGCAGGAGGGTCGGCAACTACGAGCAGTACTTC. Amino acids: CASRRVGNYEQYF. The V call is TRBV5-1, the J call TRBJ2-7, with a weak D call TRBD2 (5 bases). Trimming took off 5 bases at V and 3 bases at J, with 12 bases between the two ends. Per germline, CDR1 SGHRS and CDR2 YFSETQ. There are 13 residues in the CDR3.

The V gene is TRBV6-1, the J gene TRBJ1-1; D remains ambiguous. Germline loops: CDR1 MNHNS, CDR2 SASEGT. The CDR3 has 14 residues. V lost 10 bases to trimming and J lost 1 base, with 16 bases between them. CDR3 sequence (DNA): TGTGCCACCACCCCTAGACTGCCGAACACTGAAGCTTTCTTT. This sequence encodes CATTPRLPNTEAFF.